Each of the 8 T cell receptor beta chains below was sequenced from the same sample in a study of glioma-infiltrating T cells after dendritic cell vaccination. Method: immunoSEQ multiplex PCR; TCRdb's copy keeps in-frame clones and lacks some. Altogether 85,000 to 95,000 clones are present, 85% to 90% being singletons, with the ten largest covering less than 20%. This specimen was blood, taken before dendritic cell vaccination. These receptors all stem from a human donor with glioblastoma.

This chain joins TRBV6-5 and TRBJ1-1; TRBD1 matches 8 bases. Trimming cost V 8 bases and J 8 bases; bases outside gene matches: 10. Germline-derived CDR1 and CDR2 are MNHEY and SVGAGI. This CDR3 contains 13 residues. The CDR3 DNA follows: TGTGCCAGCGCGGGACAGGCAGCGGACGAAGCTTTCTTT. Its protein is CASAGQAADEAFF.

This clone has just a few counts. The chain recombines TRBV7-6 with TRBJ2-3, with a possible D match to TRBD2 (7 bases). The CDR3 is 16 amino acids. V lost 5 bases to trimming and J lost 2 bases, with 17 bases between them. CDR1 SGHVS and CDR2 FNYEAQ come from the germline V gene. This CDR3 reads CASSPLIGGVTDTQYF. The CDR3 DNA reads TGTGCCAGCAGCCCACTAATAGGGGGGGTCACAGATACGCAGTATTTT. Drawing the rest from reference TRBV7-6 and TRBJ2-3, the complete variable domain is GAGVSQSPRYKVTKRGQDVALRCDPISGHVSLYWYRQALGQGPEFLTYFNYEAQQDKSGLPNDRFSAERPEGSISTLTIQRTEQRDSAMYRCASSPLIGGVTDTQYFGPGTRLTVL.

The table lists this clone with a few counts. The gene calls are TRBV4-3 and TRBJ1-2, with D perhaps matching TRBD1 (6 bases). The CDR3 extends over 16 amino acids. CDR1 LGHNA and CDR2 YSLEER come from the germline V gene. V shed 0 bases and J shed 4 bases, with 15 bases lying between them. In nucleotides, the CDR3 is TGCGCCAGCAGCCAAGATCTGGTAAAGGGGGTCTATGGCTACACCTTC. Protein sequence: CASSQDLVKGVYGYTF.

The chain recombines TRBV14 with TRBJ2-5; D is uncertain. The CDR3 is 16 amino acids. Per germline, CDR1 SGHDN and CDR2 FVKESK. The ends were cut back, 0 bases at V and 2 bases at J, with 13 bases in the middle. The CDR3 nucleotides read TGTGCCAGCAGCCAAGATGGTGTGGGCCTACAAGAGACCCAGTACTTC. This translates into CASSQDGVGLQETQYF. Based on the CDR3 plus reference TRBV14 and TRBJ2-5, the full variable domain is EAGVTQFPSHSVIEKGQTVTLRCDPISGHDNLYWYRRVMGKEIKFLLHFVKESKQDESGMPNNRFLAERTGGTYSTLKVQPAELEDSGVYFCASSQDGVGLQETQYFGPGTRLLVL.

The rearrangement joins TRBV12-5 to TRBJ1-5; 12 bases agree with TRBD1. The CDR3 contains 19 residues. V lost 0 bases, J lost 2 bases, and 8 bases stayed unmatched. Germline CDR1 LGHNT, CDR2 FRNRAP. In nucleotides, the CDR3 is TGTGCTAGTGGTTTGGTACCGGGACAGGGGGCTCGAGGCAATCAGCCCCAGCATTTT. Translation gives CASGLVPGQGARGNQPQHF. Based on the CDR3 plus reference TRBV12-5 and TRBJ1-5, the full variable domain is DARVTQTPRHKVTEMGQEVTMRCQPILGHNTVFWYRQTMMQGLELLAYFRNRAPLDDSGMPKDRFSAEMPDATLATLKIQPSEPRDSAVYFCASGLVPGQGARGNQPQHFGDGTRLSIL.

V is TRBV11-2 and J is TRBJ2-1, with 7 bases fitting TRBD1. V dropped 1 base and J dropped 7; count of bases not matched to a gene: 7. CDR1 is SGHAT, CDR2 FQNNGV, per germline. CDR3 length equals 15 residues. The CDR3 DNA reads TGTGCCAGCAGCTTAGGGTCGACAGGGCTGAATGAGCAGTTCTTC. Protein: CASSLGSTGLNEQFF.

The chain carries TRBV11-3 and TRBJ1-1; D ambiguous. Trimming pared 5 bases from V and 1 base from J, leaving 8 bases between. The CDR3 is 13 amino acids. The germline CDR1 and CDR2 sequences are SGHNT and YENEEA. DNA of the CDR3: TGTGCCAGCAGCGAAGTGGCGAACACTGAAGCTTTCTTT. Protein: CASSEVANTEAFF. The full variable domain, with the rest looked up from reference TRBV11-3 and TRBJ1-1, is EAGVVQSPRYKIIEKKQPVAFWCNPISGHNTLYWYLQNLGQGPELLIRYENEEAVDDSQLPKDRFSAERLKGVDSTLKIQPAELGDSAVYLCASSEVANTEAFFGQGTRLTVV.

In nucleotides, the CDR3 is TGTGCCATCAGTGGGCCCCGCGACAGCTCCTACAATGAGCAGTTCTTC. It specifies CAISGPRDSSYNEQFF. J is TRBJ2-1 and V is TRBV10-3; perhaps TRBD1 as D (5 bases). V shed 4 bases and J shed 0 bases, with 13 bases lying between them. This CDR3 spans 16 amino acids. The germline V gene encodes CDR1 ENHRY and CDR2 SYGVKD.